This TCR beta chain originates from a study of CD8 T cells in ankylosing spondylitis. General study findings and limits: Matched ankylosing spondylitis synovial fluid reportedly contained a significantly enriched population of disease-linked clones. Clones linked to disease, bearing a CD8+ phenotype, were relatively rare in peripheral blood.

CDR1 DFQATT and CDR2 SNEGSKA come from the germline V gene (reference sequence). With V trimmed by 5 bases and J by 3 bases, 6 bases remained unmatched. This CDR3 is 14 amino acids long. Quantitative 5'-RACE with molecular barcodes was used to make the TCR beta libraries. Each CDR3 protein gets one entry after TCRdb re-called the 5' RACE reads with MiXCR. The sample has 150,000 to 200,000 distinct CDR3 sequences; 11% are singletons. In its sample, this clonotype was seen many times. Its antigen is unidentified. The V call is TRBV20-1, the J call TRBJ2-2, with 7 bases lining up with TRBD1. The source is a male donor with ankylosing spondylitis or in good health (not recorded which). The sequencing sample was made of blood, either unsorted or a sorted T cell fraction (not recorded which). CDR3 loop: CSAFDRVDTGELFF. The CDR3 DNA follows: TGCAGTGCTTTCGACAGGGTGGACACCGGGGAGCTGTTTTTT.